The 3 T cell receptor beta chains in this list originate from one sample, sequenced in a study of beta chain features in type 1 diabetes (dated by TCRdb to the late 2010s). The receptor library was made with the immunoSEQ multiplex PCR assay. All of the isolated RNA was reverse transcribed with the High Capacity cDNA Reverse Transcription Kit, so expressed TCRB transcripts were sequenced. TCRdb's version of the immuneACCESS table is confined to in-frame rearrangements and falls short of the full clone set. An unresolved V gene accounts for under half of the shortfall where checked; the remainder is of unknown origin. The sample has about 220,000 clones on record, roughly 10% of them singletons. The ten largest clones take up approximately 1.4% of the sample. The source material was central memory CD4+ T cells from blood. The receptors were gathered from a man aged 18 to 35 in good health.

V and J are TRBV6-6 and TRBJ2-7; D is unclear. CDR1 is MNHNY, CDR2 SVGAGI, per germline (reference sequence). V lost 8 bases and J 0 bases, leaving 8 bases between the germline ends. The CDR3 has 12 amino acids. The CDR3: CASGESSYEQYF. DNA of the CDR3: TGTGCCAGCGGGGAAAGCTCCTACGAGCAGTACTTC.

The genes are TRBV7-8 and TRBJ2-5; weak D call: TRBD2 (5 bases). The length of the CDR3 is 16 residues. V dropped 5 bases and J dropped 5 bases, with 21 bases sitting between them. Germline CDR1 reads SGHVS; CDR2 reads FQNEAQ. The CDR3 spells CASSPNGGRMRETQYF. The CDR3 coding sequence is TGTGCCAGCAGCCCAAACGGAGGACGTATGCGGGAGACCCAGTACTTC.

Only a few counts were recorded for this clone. The V call is TRBV14, the J call TRBJ2-3; D ambiguous. The CDR3 is made up of 15 amino acids. Germline V gene data show CDR1 as SGHDN and CDR2 as FVKESK. Trimming removed 4 bases from V and 2 bases from J, with 13 bases in between. CDR3: CASSRETTFTDTQYF. CDR3 DNA sequence: TGTGCCAGCAGCCGAGAAACAACCTTCACAGATACGCAGTATTTT.